The rows below give T cell receptor beta chains drawn from one sample of a study of T cell responses to AZD1222 COVID-19 vaccine. Sequencing was performed with immunoSEQ multiplex PCR; in TCRdb, only in-frame clones are kept and a portion is missing. The table has about 120,000 clones, 70% to 85% seen once. The material sequenced was peripheral blood, taken on day 0 of AZD1222 vaccination. The receptors derive from an adult in good health. Each CDR3 is given with its conserved first and last residue. The D gene is left open where the match is weak. The listing skips clone size in some rows; elsewhere it reads once, few, many or a size class.

V	size	D	J	CDR3	DNA
TRBV28	once	NA	TRBJ1-2	CASTPGRGSNYGYTF	TGTGCCAGCACCCCGGGGAGGGGGAGTAACTATGGCTACACCTTC
TRBV2	NA	NA	TRBJ1-5	CASSEGVGQPQHF	TGTGCCAGCAGTGAGGGGGTAGGGCAGCCCCAGCATTTT
TRBV6-2/TRBV6-3	NA	NA	TRBJ1-6	CASSSNSYNSPLHF	TGTGCCAGCAGTTCTAACTCCTATAATTCACCCCTCCACTTT
TRBV7-2	NA	TRBD1	TRBJ1-2	CASSTRQGSGYTF	TGTGCCAGCAGCACCCGACAGGGTAGTGGCTACACCTTC
TRBV4-3	NA	NA	TRBJ2-1	CASSQDGAGSYNEQFF	TGCGCCAGCAGCCAAGATGGGGCAGGCAGCTACAATGAGCAGTTCTTC
TRBV4-3	once	TRBD1	TRBJ2-7	CASTPGQGDYEQYF	TGCGCCAGCACTCCGGGACAGGGGGACTACGAGCAGTACTTC
TRBV3-1/TRBV3-2	NA	TRBD2	TRBJ2-3	CASSQGGGNTDTQYF	TGTGCCAGCAGCCAAGGGGGGGGAAACACAGATACGCAGTATTTT
TRBV5-4	NA	NA	TRBJ1-1	CASSFHTEAFF	TGTGCCAGCAGCTTTCACACTGAAGCTTTCTTT
TRBV3-1/TRBV3-2	NA	NA	TRBJ2-5	CASSQESRPQETQYF	TGTGCCAGCAGCCAAGAAAGCCGGCCCCAAGAGACCCAGTACTTC
TRBV6-5	few	TRBD1	TRBJ1-2	CASSYSRTGPYGYTF	TGTGCCAGCAGTTACTCGAGGACAGGCCCTTATGGCTACACCTTC
TRBV19	NA	TRBD1	TRBJ1-2	CASGGQVPGYTF	TGTGCCAGTGGGGGACAGGTCCCTGGCTACACCTTC
TRBV5-6	NA	NA	TRBJ2-3	CASSLGGDTQYF	TGTGCCAGCAGCTTGGGCGGAGATACGCAGTATTTT
TRBV28	NA	TRBD1	TRBJ1-3	CASTPGGLITGNTIYF	TGTGCCAGCACCCCAGGGGGTTTGATTACTGGAAACACCATATATTTT
TRBV5-8	NA	TRBD2	TRBJ2-1	CASSLWVGSGTSGYNEQFF	TGTGCCAGCAGCTTGTGGGTAGGGTCGGGGACTAGCGGCTACAATGAGCAGTTCTTC
TRBV19	NA	NA	TRBJ2-7	CASSIYAGDEQYF	TGTGCCAGTAGTATTTACGCAGGAGACGAGCAGTACTTC
TRBV19	NA	NA	TRBJ2-2	CASSLGTRRTMAGELFF	TGTGCCAGTAGTCTGGGTACCCGTAGGACTATGGCCGGGGAGCTGTTTTTT
TRBV12-5	NA	NA	TRBJ2-2	CASGLGGELFF	TGTGCTAGTGGTTTGGGCGGGGAGCTGTTTTTT
TRBV2	NA	TRBD1	TRBJ1-2	CASRAWTGDNYGYTF	TGTGCCAGCAGAGCCTGGACAGGGGATAACTATGGCTACACCTTC
TRBV7-9	few	TRBD2	TRBJ2-1	CASSLAPSGAYNEQFF	TGTGCCAGCAGCTTAGCACCTAGCGGGGCCTACAATGAGCAGTTCTTC
TRBV28	NA	NA	TRBJ2-6	CASTPRGSRLSGANVLTF	TGTGCCAGCACACCTCGAGGCAGCCGCCTCTCTGGGGCCAACGTCCTGACTTTC
TRBV5-1	once	NA	TRBJ1-3	CASSSTPVSGPHTIYF	TGCGCCAGCAGCTCCACCCCCGTTAGCGGGCCACACACCATATATTTT
TRBV29-1	once	NA	TRBJ1-2	CSVVSLGDSNYGYTF	TGCAGCGTTGTCTCGTTAGGAGACTCTAACTATGGCTACACCTTC
TRBV5-6	NA	NA	TRBJ2-7	CASSGTGALSYEQYF	TGTGCCAGCAGCGGTACAGGAGCCCTCTCCTACGAGCAGTACTTC
TRBV6-5	NA	TRBD2	TRBJ2-3	CASRGSGGAEDTQYF	TGTGCCAGCAGGGGTAGCGGGGGGGCTGAAGATACGCAGTATTTT
TRBV7-2	many	NA	TRBJ2-1	CASSSLGTFGNEQFF	TGTGCCAGCAGCTCCCTCGGGACCTTCGGGAATGAGCAGTTCTTC
TRBV3-1/TRBV3-2	NA	TRBD2	TRBJ2-3	CASSQAGASGGADTQYF	TGTGCCAGCAGCCAAGCTGGGGCTAGCGGGGGGGCAGATACGCAGTATTTT
TRBV29-1	once	NA	TRBJ2-1	CSVKTLNEQFF	TGCAGCGTGAAGACCTTAAATGAGCAGTTCTTC
TRBV30	NA	TRBD1	TRBJ1-4	CAWSGTGVQKLFF	TGTGCCTGGAGTGGGACAGGGGTTCAAAAACTGTTTTTT
TRBV10-3	NA	NA	TRBJ1-2	CAISESKGGDYGYTF	TGTGCCATCAGTGAGTCGAAGGGGGGGGACTATGGCTACACCTTC
TRBV2	NA	NA	TRBJ1-6	CASSEVQEIPTLHF	TGTGCCAGCAGTGAAGTGCAGGAAATTCCGACCCTCCACTTT